This entry describes one TCR beta chain. The antigen remains undetermined. The CDR3 contains 15 residues. The J segment lost 2 bases and the V segment lost 4 bases, leaving 6 bases of the junction unmatched. TCRdb analysed the RT-PCR reads with MiXCR anew, one entry per CDR3 protein. The data contain over 800,000 distinct CDR3 sequences, about 20% of them seen just once; the ten biggest clones take up about 10%. The data derive from a study of response to subunit inactivated influenza vaccine. Points from the study as a whole: Authors suggested that a seasonal influenza vaccination recruits few new T cells each time.

This TCR was recovered from a man aged 45-60 years who received an inactivated influenza vaccine. Source: PBMCs from blood, taken approximately 5 days after vaccination. This rearrangement joins TRBV12-3 or TRBV12-4 to TRBJ2-7; 9 bases align to TRBD1. In DNA form, the CDR3 reads TGTGCCAGCAGTTCTCCGGGACAGGGACCCTACGAGCAGTACTTC. It encodes CASSSPGQGPYEQYF.